This T cell receptor (beta chain) was documented in a study of PD-L1 blockade in urothelial cancer. The wider study: Analyzed time points were 3 weeks (second dose) and 6 weeks after therapy began. Study-wide results and caveats: Greater 3-week expansion of tumor-associated blood clones was recorded for durable-benefit patients. In blood sampled pretreatment, TCR clonality below the median predicted better survival.

The CDR3 extends over 15 amino acids. Documented time point: pretreatment peripheral blood. Locally advanced or metastatic urothelial carcinoma affected the patients. A note on this clone: What it binds is not known.

The method was immunoSEQ multiplex PCR; TCRdb's version includes in-frame clones alone and lacks a portion of them. The data contain about 39,000 clones, 80% to 95% of them singletons. Here the sequenced sample was PBMCs, taken around atezolizumab (anti-PD-L1) treatment. The receptor comes from a woman in her sixties or seventies with urothelial cancer. This rearrangement joins TRBV21-1 to TRBJ2-1; the tabulated D call, TRBD1, remains unverified against the DNA. TRBV21-1 is reported as a pseudogene. The DNA of the CDR3 is TGTGCCAGCAGCAAAGCGGGCCCGTTTTACAATGAGCAGTTCTTC. Protein: CASSKAGPFYNEQFF.